The 27 T cell receptor beta chains given below trace back to one sample, sequenced in a study of CD8 T cells in ankylosing spondylitis. TCRdb passed the 5' RACE reads through MiXCR, listing each CDR3 protein once. The table shows 250,000 or so distinct CDR3 sequences, with about 10% occurring only once. The sample comprised blood, either unsorted or a sorted T cell fraction (not recorded which). The receptors originated from a male donor with ankylosing spondylitis or in good health (not recorded which).

This clonotype was seen ten or more times. J is TRBJ2-1 and V is TRBV4-1; D tentatively fits TRBD1 or TRBD2 (6 bases each). V shed 6 bases and J shed 5 bases, with 17 bases lying between them. Germline V gene data show CDR1 as MGHRA and CDR2 as YSYEKL. The CDR3 extends over 15 amino acids. The CDR3 here is CASRLNREAHNEQFF. The DNA for the CDR3 is TGCGCCAGCAGACTCAACAGGGAGGCACACAATGAGCAGTTCTTC.

This clonotype was picked up many times. V usage is TRBV10-3 and J usage is TRBJ1-1; D call uncertain. This CDR3 region has 15 residues. Between the trimmed V and J ends, which lost 3 bases and 4 bases, there was a span of 15 bases. CDR1 and CDR2 from the germline V gene are ENHRY and SYGVKD. In nucleotides, the CDR3 is TGTGCCATCAGTGATCGGGAGATAAGTTCCACTGAAGCTTTCTTT. Its protein is CAISDREISSTEAFF.

The chain is built from TRBV7-3 and TRBJ2-2, with 9 bases aligning to TRBD2. Germline lookup yields CDR1 SGHTA and CDR2 FQGTGA. CDR3 size: 16 residues. The J segment lost 1 base and the V segment lost 5 bases, leaving 5 bases of the junction unmatched. Here the CDR3 reads CASSLLAGRNTGELFF. CDR3 bases: TGTGCCAGCAGCCTTCTAGCGGGGCGGAACACCGGGGAGCTGTTTTTT.

This clonotype was recorded at least ten times. This sequence joins TRBV12-3 or TRBV12-4 and TRBJ2-6, with 7 bases identical to TRBD1. CDR3 size: 15 residues. The V and J ends lost 6 bases and 2 bases, in that order; junction bases with no gene match: 4. CDR3 in DNA: TGTGCCAGCAGAACTGACAGGGCTGGGGCCAACGTCCTGACTTTC. Translated: CASRTDRAGANVLTF.

This clonotype was recorded at least ten times. The J gene is TRBJ1-5, the V gene TRBV12-3 or TRBV12-4; a weak D match, TRBD1 (5 bases). CDR3 length: 13 residues. Trimming left V 3 bases short and J 6 bases short, with 9 bases between. DNA for the CDR3: TGTGCCAGCAGTTTTGGAGGGGCTCAGCCCCAGCATTTT. It codes for CASSFGGAQPQHF.

At least ten counts were recorded for this clonotype. This chain joins TRBV15 and TRBJ2-3; D ambiguous. Trimming shortened V by 1 base and J by 5 bases, and 7 bases separated the two germline ends. The germline gives CDR1 LNHNV, CDR2 YYDKDF (reference sequence). The CDR3 loop spans 13 amino acids. This CDR3 reads CATSRARLDTQYF. The CDR3 DNA reads as TGTGCCACCAGCAGAGCTAGGCTAGATACGCAGTATTTT.

Ten or more counts support this clonotype. V is TRBV3-1 and J is TRBJ2-3; no reliable D call. The V gene's germline CDR1 is LGHDT and CDR2 YNNKEL (reference sequence). The CDR3 is 15 amino acids. With 1 base removed from V and 0 bases from J, the gap between germline ends came to 8 bases. The CDR3 sequence: CASSQVRQSTDTQYF. The CDR3 region has the DNA TGTGCCAGCAGCCAAGTAAGACAAAGCACAGATACGCAGTATTTT.

This clonotype was seen many times. The chain carries TRBV7-2 and TRBJ2-1, with D possibly being TRBD1 (6 bases). The CDR3 sequence is 16 residues long. Looked up from germline, CDR1 is SGHTA and CDR2 is FQGNSA. V was shortened by 4 bases and J by 8 bases, with 21 bases between the two germline ends. CDR3 DNA: TGTGCCAGCAGCTATCCCTTGGGGGCAGGGTATTATGAGCAGTTCTTC. This encodes CASSYPLGAGYYEQFF.

This clonotype was seen many times. The V call is TRBV29-1, the J call TRBJ2-2; 8 nucleotides align to TRBD2. The CDR3 runs to 13 residues. With V trimmed by 7 bases and J by 5 bases, 6 bases remained unmatched. Looked up from germline, CDR1 is SQVTM and CDR2 is ANQGSEA. The CDR3 loop reads CSALRGGTGELFF. Here the CDR3 DNA reads TGCAGCGCCCTCCGGGGGGGAACCGGGGAGCTGTTTTTT.

This clonotype was seen only a few times. The rearrangement joins TRBV5-1 to TRBJ2-2; no clear D gene. This CDR3 region has 16 residues. CDR1 and CDR2 (germline): SGHRS, YFSETQ. V was shortened by 0 bases and J by 4 bases, with 13 bases between the two germline ends. The CDR3 loop is CASSLAAGSVTGELFF. In DNA, the CDR3 is TGCGCCAGCAGCTTGGCCGCTGGTTCGGTCACCGGGGAGCTGTTTTTT.

The rearrangement links TRBV5-6 to TRBJ1-1; 8 nucleotides line up with TRBD1. J gave up 5 bases and V 5 bases, and 8 bases lay outside the gene matches. Germline CDR1 and CDR2: SGHDT and YYEEEE. The CDR3 is 14 amino acids. The CDR3 sequence is CASSSSGGATEAFF. CDR3 nucleotides: TGTGCCAGCAGTTCTTCAGGGGGCGCAACTGAAGCTTTCTTT.

This clonotype has only a few counts. This chain connects TRBV3-1 to TRBJ2-5; D remains ambiguous. The CDR3 is 13 residues long. Germline loops: CDR1 LGHDT, CDR2 YNNKEL (reference sequence). V was pared by 7 bases and J by 1 base, with 10 bases between. CDR3 nucleotides: TGTGCCAGCACTCTAGGGATCCAAGAGACCCAGTACTTC. Amino acid sequence: CASTLGIQETQYF.

This chain links TRBV13 with TRBJ2-5; D may be TRBD1 or TRBD2 (7 bases each). The CDR3 extends over 15 amino acids. Trimming pared 3 bases from V and 5 bases from J, leaving 16 bases between. The germline CDR1 and CDR2 sequences are PRHDT and FYEKMQ (reference sequence). The CDR3 region has the DNA TGTGCCAGCAGCTTTCCTACAGGGGAGGGCGAGACCCAGTACTTC. Translating gives CASSFPTGEGETQYF.

DNA for the CDR3: TGTGCCAGCAGTCGGCCAGGGAGCGGCTACACCTTC. Amino acid sequence: CASSRPGSGYTF. This rearrangement joins TRBV7-9 to TRBJ1-2; D possibly corresponds to TRBD1 (5 bases). The germline V gene has CDR1 SEHNR and CDR2 FQNEAQ (reference sequence). V was pared by 6 bases and J by 8 bases, with 13 bases between. This CDR3 has 12 amino acids.

In regard to this clonotype: Being one base from a much bigger clone, this may be a read error. CDR3 sequence (DNA): TGTGCCAGCAGTTACGCGCCCCCGGGACAGGGCACAGATACGCGGTATTTT. It encodes CASSYAPPGQGTDTRYF. The rearrangement uses TRBV6-5 and TRBJ2-3; 9 bases match TRBD1. Germline-derived CDR1 and CDR2 are MNHEY and SVGAGI. CDR3 length: 17 residues.

This clonotype was observed at least ten times. The rearrangement uses TRBV12-3 or TRBV12-4 and TRBJ2-3; 7 positions agree with TRBD2. Trimming cost V 2 bases and J 0 bases; bases outside gene matches: 8. There are 17 residues in the CDR3. In DNA, the CDR3 is TGTGCCAGCAGTTTACTCACCGGGACTATGAGCACAGATACGCAGTATTTT. Protein sequence: CASSLLTGTMSTDTQYF.

In the case of this clonotype: Just one base apart from a much larger clone, this may be a read error. V gene TRBV7-2 combines with J gene TRBJ2-5, with 10 bases aligning to TRBD2. CDR1 and CDR2 from the germline V gene are SGHTA and FQGNSA. This CDR3 contains 15 residues. In nucleotides, the CDR3 is TGTGCCAGCAGGTTAGTAGCGGGGGGTCGGGAGACCCAGTACTTC. Amino acids: CASRLVAGGRETQYF.

The V and J genes are TRBV5-4 and TRBJ2-1; 9 bases fit TRBD2. CDR1 is SGHNT, CDR2 YYREEE, per germline (reference sequence). There are 15 residues in the CDR3. The V and J ends lost 0 bases and 12 bases, in that order; junction bases with no gene match: 10. This CDR3 is CASSLEVAGARGQFF. The CDR3 DNA follows: TGTGCCAGCAGCTTGGAGGTAGCGGGAGCTCGCGGGCAGTTCTTC.

The table lists this clonotype with many counts. This chain links TRBV20-1 with TRBJ1-6; no reliable D call. Trimming removed 8 bases at V and 4 bases at J, with 15 bases between. The germline CDR1 and CDR2 sequences are DFQATT and SNEGSKA (reference sequence). The CDR3 loop spans 14 amino acids. This CDR3 is CSPTRTGYNSPLHF. DNA for the CDR3: TGCAGTCCCACGCGGACGGGTTATAATTCACCCCTCCACTTT.

This clonotype was detected ten times or more. The rearrangement joins TRBV12-3 or TRBV12-4 to TRBJ2-7; TRBD2 matches at 8 bases. The CDR3 runs 16 residues. Losses at the gene ends were 3 bases for V and 5 bases for J; bases not matched to a gene: 12. The CDR3 loop is CASSFPPRGRINEQYF. The CDR3 DNA reads as TGTGCCAGCAGTTTCCCTCCTCGCGGGAGGATCAACGAGCAGTACTTC.

The chain is built from TRBV3-1 and TRBJ1-1; 10 nucleotides align to TRBD1. Germline V gene data show CDR1 as LGHDT and CDR2 as YNNKEL (reference sequence). CDR3 size: 13 residues. V gave up 8 bases and J gave up 8 bases; unmatched junction bases: 8. For the CDR3, the DNA is TGTGCCAGCGGGAGACAGGGGGCTTACGAAGCTTTCTTT. Its translation: CASGRQGAYEAFF.

This clonotype was picked up many times. The chain carries TRBV5-1 and TRBJ1-1, with a possible D match to TRBD1 (5 bases). There are 13 residues in the CDR3. From germline, CDR1 is SGHRS and CDR2 YFSETQ. Trimming left V 4 bases short and J 3 bases short, with 10 bases between. The CDR3 DNA sequence: TGCGCCAGCAGCGCTGGGGGGGACACTGAAGCTTTCTTT. It encodes CASSAGGDTEAFF.

The table lists this clonotype with many counts. The J gene is TRBJ2-4, the V gene TRBV20-1, with TRBD2 matching over 9 bases. Germline-derived CDR1 and CDR2 are DFQATT and SNEGSKA (reference sequence). The CDR3 extends over 14 amino acids. Losses at the gene ends were 2 bases for V and 12 bases for J; bases not matched to a gene: 11. CDR3 sequence (DNA): TGCAGTGCTAGACCCCCGGCTAGCGGGGTATGTCAGTACTTC. It yields the protein CSARPPASGVCQYF.

This clonotype has only a few counts. The chain employs TRBV12-3 or TRBV12-4 and TRBJ1-2; D ambiguous. CDR3 size: 14 residues. Trimming took off 4 bases at V and 5 bases at J, with 14 bases between the two ends. The CDR3 loop is CASSSRRLSYGYTF. The CDR3 DNA sequence: TGTGCCAGCAGTTCAAGGCGCCTTTCTTATGGCTACACCTTC.

This clonotype was seen just once. This rearrangement joins TRBV28 to TRBJ1-4; D gene uncertain. CDR3 length: 15 amino acids. Germline V CDR1 and CDR2: MDHEN, SYDVKM. Deletions cut 3 bases from V and 0 bases from J, with 8 bases between. The CDR3 coding sequence is TGTGCCAGCAGTTTGTGGTCAACAACTAATGAAAAACTGTTTTTT. It specifies CASSLWSTTNEKLFF.

This clonotype was seen repeatedly, ten times or more. The rearrangement joins TRBV7-8 to TRBJ2-7, with 14 bases aligning to TRBD2. The CDR3 has 15 residues. The trim removed 4 bases at V and 3 bases at J, leaving 2 bases unmatched. Germline V gives CDR1 SGHVS, CDR2 FQNEAQ. The CDR3 DNA is TGTGCCAGCAGCTGGGGACTAGCGGGAGTCTACGAGCAGTACTTC. Amino acids: CASSWGLAGVYEQYF. Full variable domain (rest looked up from reference TRBV7-8 and TRBJ2-7): GAGVSQSPRYKVAKRGQDVALRCDPISGHVSLFWYQQALGQGPEFLTYFQNEAQLDKSGLPSDRFFAERPEGSVSTLKIQRTQQEDSAVYLCASSWGLAGVYEQYFGPGTRLTVT.

This clonotype has a handful of counts. The chain employs TRBV29-1 and TRBJ1-1; the match to TRBD1 covers 9 bases. Trimming took 4 bases from V and 0 from J; bases not matched to a gene: 0. The CDR3 is made up of 13 amino acids. Germline V CDR1 and CDR2: SQVTM, ANQGSEA. In DNA, the CDR3 is TGCAGCGTTGGACAGGGGGTGAACACTGAAGCTTTCTTT. This translates into CSVGQGVNTEAFF.